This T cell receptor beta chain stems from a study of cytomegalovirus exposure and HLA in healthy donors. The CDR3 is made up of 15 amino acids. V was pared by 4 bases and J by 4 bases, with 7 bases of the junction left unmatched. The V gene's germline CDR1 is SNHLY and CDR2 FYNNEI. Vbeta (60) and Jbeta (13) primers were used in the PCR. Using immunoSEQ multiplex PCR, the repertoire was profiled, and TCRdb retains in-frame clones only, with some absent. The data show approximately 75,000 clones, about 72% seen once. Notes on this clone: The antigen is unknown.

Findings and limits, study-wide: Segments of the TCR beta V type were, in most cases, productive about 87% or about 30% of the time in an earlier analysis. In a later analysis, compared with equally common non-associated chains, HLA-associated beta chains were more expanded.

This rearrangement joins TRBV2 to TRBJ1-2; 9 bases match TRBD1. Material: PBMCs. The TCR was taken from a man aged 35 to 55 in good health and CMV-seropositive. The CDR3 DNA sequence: TGTGCCAGCAGTGCTTGGGACAGGGATGGCTATGGCTACACCTTC. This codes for CASSAWDRDGYGYTF.